This T cell receptor beta chain was found in a study of cytomegalovirus exposure and HLA in healthy donors. Findings and caveats of the study: About 87% or about 30% of the time was how often most TCR beta V segments were productive, according to an earlier analysis.

Concerning this clone: What it binds is not known.

Donors counted as nominally healthy when sampled, yet unrecorded immune exposures were likely. The PCR had 60 Vbeta and 13 Jbeta primers. The assay was immunoSEQ multiplex PCR, and TCRdb's table has in-frame clones only and misses some. This sample carries approximately 100,000 clones, around 80% of them seen once, and the ten largest clones take 2% to 3%. The TCR originated in a middle-aged man in good health and CMV-seronegative. Sequenced sample: PBMCs.

The CDR3 DNA sequence: TGTGCCAGCACCGATCGGGGGGCCCCTAATTCACCCCTCCACTTT. The encoded protein is CASTDRGAPNSPLHF. V and J are TRBV16 and TRBJ1-6; D possibly corresponds to TRBD1 (6 bases). Trimming shortened V by 7 bases and J by 6 bases, and 16 bases separated the two germline ends. CDR1 KGHSY and CDR2 FQNENV come from the germline V gene. The CDR3 has 15 residues.